The T cell receptor beta chain described here comes from a study of OX40 agonist ivuxolimab in advanced cancers. On the study more broadly: Patients received the agonistic anti-OX40 (CD134) antibody ivuxolimab.

Autoimmune disease history or systemic immunosuppression meant exclusion. On this clone: Its antigen remains unidentified.

Study-level findings and limits: In a subset of nonresponders, normalized T-cell clonal expansion was also low. Compared with CD4+, CD8+ T cells on average had more expanded clones.

Clones were sequenced by immunoSEQ multiplex PCR, and TCRdb holds only the in-frame ones, with some missing. The sample shows 15,000 to 20,000 clones, approximately 80% of them seen only once. V shed 2 bases and J shed 4 bases, with 9 bases lying between them. The CDR3 is made up of 14 amino acids. Germline V gene sequence: CDR1 SEHNR, CDR2 FQNEAQ (reference sequence). The clonotype originates from an adult with an advanced solid tumor such as melanoma, head and neck, liver or kidney cancer. The sample in question was CD4+ or CD8+ T cells sorted from blood, obtained in a trial of the OX40 agonist ivuxolimab. The gene calls are TRBV7-9 and TRBJ2-1; D perhaps matches TRBD2 (5 bases). The CDR3 loop is CASSLLTGYNEQFF. Here the CDR3 DNA reads TGTGCCAGCAGCTTATTAACGGGGTACAATGAGCAGTTCTTC.